This TCR beta chain was obtained from a study of neoadjuvant anti-PD-1 for oral cavity cancer. Blood libraries mostly used around 500 ng genomic DNA, six replicates each. The method was immunoSEQ multiplex PCR; TCRdb's version includes in-frame clones alone and lacks a portion of them. The sample has about 12,000 clones; around 71% are singletons. V gave up 1 base and J gave up 7 bases, with 11 bases separating them. There are 14 residues in the CDR3. Germline loops: CDR1 SNHLY, CDR2 FYNNEI. Time point specified: after neoadjuvant nivolumab, at surgical resection. PBMCs were not maintained or expanded in culture before analysis.

The V gene is TRBV2, the J gene TRBJ2-1; tentative D call: TRBD1 (5 bases). The sequencing used PBMCs, collected after nivolumab (anti-PD-1) treatment. This clonotype was sampled from a person between 40 and 85 years old with oral cavity squamous cell carcinoma. The CDR3, as DNA: TGTGCCAGCAGTGAAGGGGGATCAGGGAATGAGCAGTTCTTC. This gives the protein CASSEGGSGNEQFF.